This TCR beta chain came from a study of blood T cell repertoires in COVID-19. The overall study: T cells, B-cell-depleted T cells, or PBMCs provided the cDNA or gDNA that served as material.

The V and J ends lost 5 bases and 3 bases, in that order; junction bases with no gene match: 15. The CDR3 consists of 17 residues. The germline V gene has CDR1 SGHVS and CDR2 FQNEAQ. In the original workflow: Estimates of nucleated cell counts were drawn from the amplification of reference gene primers. Measured with immunoSEQ multiplex PCR; TCRdb has only the in-frame clones, and not every one. V and J calls and clone size are as listed in that table; D and trimming were resolved from the DNA. The table shows more than 90,000 clones, with 75% to 90% occurring only once. This chain connects TRBV7-8 to TRBJ1-2, with 7 bases that match TRBD1. This sequence originates from a man aged 80 or over with acute or convalescent COVID-19. Sequencing was performed on peripheral blood. This CDR3 is CASSPSTGVSGHYGYTF. CDR3 nucleotide sequence: TGTGCCAGCAGCCCGTCAACAGGGGTTTCCGGGCACTATGGCTACACCTTC.